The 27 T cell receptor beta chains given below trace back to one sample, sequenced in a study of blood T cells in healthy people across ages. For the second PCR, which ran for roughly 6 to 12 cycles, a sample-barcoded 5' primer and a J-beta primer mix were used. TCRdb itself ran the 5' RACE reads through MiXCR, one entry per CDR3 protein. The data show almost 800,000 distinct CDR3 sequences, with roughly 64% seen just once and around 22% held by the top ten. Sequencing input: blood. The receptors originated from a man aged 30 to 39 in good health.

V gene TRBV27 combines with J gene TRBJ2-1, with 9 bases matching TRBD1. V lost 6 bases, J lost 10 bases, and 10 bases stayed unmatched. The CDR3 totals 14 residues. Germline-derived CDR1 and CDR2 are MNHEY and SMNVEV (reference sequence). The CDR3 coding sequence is TGTGCCAGCAGCCCAGGGACAGGGTGGCACGAGCAGTTCTTC. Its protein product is CASSPGTGWHEQFF.

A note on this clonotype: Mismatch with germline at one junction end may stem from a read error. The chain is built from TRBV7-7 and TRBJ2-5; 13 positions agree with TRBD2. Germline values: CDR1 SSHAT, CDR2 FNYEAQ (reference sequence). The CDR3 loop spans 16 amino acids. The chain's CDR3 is CASSQGLAGLGETQYF. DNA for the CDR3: TGTGCTAGCAGCCAGGGACTAGCGGGATTAGGAGAGACCCAGTACTTC.

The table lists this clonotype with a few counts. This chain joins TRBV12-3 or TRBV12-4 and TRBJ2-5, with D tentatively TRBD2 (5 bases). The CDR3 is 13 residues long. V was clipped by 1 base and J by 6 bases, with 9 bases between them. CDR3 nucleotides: TGTGCCAGCAGTTTAGTGGAGGCTCAGACCCAGTACTTC. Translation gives CASSLVEAQTQYF.

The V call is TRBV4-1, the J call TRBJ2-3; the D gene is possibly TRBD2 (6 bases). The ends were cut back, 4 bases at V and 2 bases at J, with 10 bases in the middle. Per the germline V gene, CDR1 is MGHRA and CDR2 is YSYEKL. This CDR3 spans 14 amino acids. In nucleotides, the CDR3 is TGCGCCAGCAGCCGAGCGGGTCCCACAGATACGCAGTATTTT. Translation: CASSRAGPTDTQYF.

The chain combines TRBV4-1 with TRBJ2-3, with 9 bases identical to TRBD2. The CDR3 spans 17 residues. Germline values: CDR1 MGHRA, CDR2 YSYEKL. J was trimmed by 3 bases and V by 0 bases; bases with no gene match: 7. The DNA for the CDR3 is TGCGCCAGCAGCCAAGATGGGTTGGGACTAGCTACAGATACGCAGTATTTT. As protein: CASSQDGLGLATDTQYF.

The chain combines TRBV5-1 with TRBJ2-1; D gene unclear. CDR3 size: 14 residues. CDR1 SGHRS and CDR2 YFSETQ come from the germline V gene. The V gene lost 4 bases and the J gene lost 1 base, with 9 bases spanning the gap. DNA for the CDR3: TGCGCCAGCAGCCCGGACCTTTCCTACAATGAGCAGTTCTTC. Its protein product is CASSPDLSYNEQFF.

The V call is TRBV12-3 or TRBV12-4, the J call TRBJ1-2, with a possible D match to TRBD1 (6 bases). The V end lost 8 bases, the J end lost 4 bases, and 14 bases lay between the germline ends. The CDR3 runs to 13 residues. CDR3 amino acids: CASLGGRIYGYTF. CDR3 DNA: TGTGCCAGCTTAGGGGGTCGGATCTATGGCTACACCTTC.

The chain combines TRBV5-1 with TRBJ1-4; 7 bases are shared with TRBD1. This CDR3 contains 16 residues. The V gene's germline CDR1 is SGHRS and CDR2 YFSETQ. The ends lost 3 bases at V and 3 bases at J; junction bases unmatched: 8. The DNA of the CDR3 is TGCGCCAGCAGCTCTAATACTGGACAGGCTAATGAAAAACTGTTTTTT. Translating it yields CASSSNTGQANEKLFF. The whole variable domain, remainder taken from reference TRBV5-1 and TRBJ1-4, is KAGVTQTPRYLIKTRGQQVTLSCSPISGHRSVSWYQQTPGQGLQFLFEYFSETQRNKGNFPGRFSGRQFSNSRSEMNVSTLELGDSALYLCASSSNTGQANEKLFFGSGTQLSVL.

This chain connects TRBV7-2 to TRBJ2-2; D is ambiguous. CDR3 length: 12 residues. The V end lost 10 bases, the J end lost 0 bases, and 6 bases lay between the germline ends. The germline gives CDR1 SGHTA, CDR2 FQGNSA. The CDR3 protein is CATRTNTGELFF. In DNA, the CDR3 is TGTGCCACCAGGACGAACACCGGGGAGCTGTTTTTT.

CDR3: CAISGNGDDEQFF. The CDR3, as DNA: TGTGCCATCAGTGGCAACGGGGACGATGAGCAGTTCTTC. The V and J genes are TRBV10-3 and TRBJ2-1, with D perhaps matching TRBD1 or TRBD2 (5 bases each). CDR3 size: 13 residues. Germline V gives CDR1 ENHRY, CDR2 SYGVKD. Trimming pared 4 bases from V and 8 bases from J, leaving 12 bases between.

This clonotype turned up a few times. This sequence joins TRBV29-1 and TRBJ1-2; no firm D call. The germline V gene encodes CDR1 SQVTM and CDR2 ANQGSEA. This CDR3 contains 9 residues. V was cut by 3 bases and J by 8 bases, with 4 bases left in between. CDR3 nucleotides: TGCAGCGTTGAGTGGGGCTACACCTTC. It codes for CSVEWGYTF. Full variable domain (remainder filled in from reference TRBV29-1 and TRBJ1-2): SAVISQKPSRDICQRGTSLTIQCQVDSQVTMMFWYRQQPGQSLTLIATANQGSEATYESGFVIDKFPISRPNLTFSTLTVSNMSPEDSSIYLCSVEWGYTFGSGTRLTVV.

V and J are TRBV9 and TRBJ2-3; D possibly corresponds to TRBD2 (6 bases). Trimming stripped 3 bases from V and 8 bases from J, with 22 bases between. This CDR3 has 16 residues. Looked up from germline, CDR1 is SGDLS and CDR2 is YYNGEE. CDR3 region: CASSALGTEPGGTQYF. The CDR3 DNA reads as TGTGCCAGCAGCGCACTAGGGACGGAACCCGGGGGTACGCAGTATTTT. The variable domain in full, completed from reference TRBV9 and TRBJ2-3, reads DSGVTQTPKHLITATGQRVTLRCSPRSGDLSVYWYQQSLDQGLQFLIQYYNGEERAKGNILERFSAQQFPDLHSELNLSSLELGDSALYFCASSALGTEPGGTQYFGPGTRLTVL.

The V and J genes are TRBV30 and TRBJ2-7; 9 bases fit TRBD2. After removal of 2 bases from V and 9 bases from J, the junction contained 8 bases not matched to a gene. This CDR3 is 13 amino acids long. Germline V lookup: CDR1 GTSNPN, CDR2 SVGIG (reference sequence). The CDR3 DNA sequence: TGTGCCTGGAGTCCGACTAGCGGATCGGTGCAGTACTTC. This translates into CAWSPTSGSVQYF.

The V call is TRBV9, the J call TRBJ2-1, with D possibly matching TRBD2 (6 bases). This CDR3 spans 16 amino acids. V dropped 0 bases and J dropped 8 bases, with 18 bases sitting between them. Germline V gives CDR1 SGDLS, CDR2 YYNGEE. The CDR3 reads CASSVVSRHGRDEQFF. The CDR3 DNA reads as TGTGCCAGCAGCGTAGTGAGCCGCCACGGGAGAGATGAGCAGTTCTTC.

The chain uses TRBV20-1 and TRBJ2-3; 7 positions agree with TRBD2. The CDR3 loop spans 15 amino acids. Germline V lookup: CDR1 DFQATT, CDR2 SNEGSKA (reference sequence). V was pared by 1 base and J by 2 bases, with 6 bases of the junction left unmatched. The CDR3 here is CSARGAGLNTDTQYF. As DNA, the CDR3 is TGCAGTGCTAGAGGAGCGGGACTAAACACAGATACGCAGTATTTT.

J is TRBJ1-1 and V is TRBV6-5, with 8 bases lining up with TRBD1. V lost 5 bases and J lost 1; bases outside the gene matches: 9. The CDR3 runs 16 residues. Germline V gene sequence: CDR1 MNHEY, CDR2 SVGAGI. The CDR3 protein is CASSRRTGRTNTEAFF. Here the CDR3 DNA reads TGTGCCAGCAGTCGCCGGACAGGGAGGACGAACACTGAAGCTTTCTTT.

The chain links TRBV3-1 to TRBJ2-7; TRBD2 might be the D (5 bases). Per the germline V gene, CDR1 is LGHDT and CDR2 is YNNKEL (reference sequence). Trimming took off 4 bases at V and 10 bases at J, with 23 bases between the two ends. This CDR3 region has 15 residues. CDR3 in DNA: TGTGCCAGCAGCCTCAGCCCAGTGAGCGGCAGAACCCAGTACTTC. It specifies CASSLSPVSGRTQYF.

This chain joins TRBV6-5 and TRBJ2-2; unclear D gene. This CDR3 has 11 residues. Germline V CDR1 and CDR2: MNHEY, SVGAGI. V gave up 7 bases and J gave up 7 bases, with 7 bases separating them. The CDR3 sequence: CASTERGELFF. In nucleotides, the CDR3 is TGTGCCAGCACCGAGCGCGGGGAGCTGTTTTTT.

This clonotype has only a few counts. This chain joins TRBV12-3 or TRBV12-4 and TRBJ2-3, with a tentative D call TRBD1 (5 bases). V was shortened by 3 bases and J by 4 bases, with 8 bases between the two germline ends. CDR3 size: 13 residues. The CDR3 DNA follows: TGTGCCAGCAGTTTTAGGGGTTCAGATACGCAGTATTTT. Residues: CASSFRGSDTQYF.

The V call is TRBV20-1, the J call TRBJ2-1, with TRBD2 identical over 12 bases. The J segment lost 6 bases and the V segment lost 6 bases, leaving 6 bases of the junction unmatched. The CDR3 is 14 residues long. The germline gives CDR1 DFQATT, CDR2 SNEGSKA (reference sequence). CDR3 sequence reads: CSAPSGGAGNEQFF. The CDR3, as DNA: TGCAGTGCCCCTAGCGGGGGGGCTGGCAATGAGCAGTTCTTC.

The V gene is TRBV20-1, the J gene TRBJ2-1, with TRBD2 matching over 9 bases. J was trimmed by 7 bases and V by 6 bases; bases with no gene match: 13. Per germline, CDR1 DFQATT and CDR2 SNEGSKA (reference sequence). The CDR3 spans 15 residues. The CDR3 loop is CSAPLAGVVGNEQFF. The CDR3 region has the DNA TGCAGTGCACCCTTAGCGGGAGTCGTAGGGAATGAGCAGTTCTTC.

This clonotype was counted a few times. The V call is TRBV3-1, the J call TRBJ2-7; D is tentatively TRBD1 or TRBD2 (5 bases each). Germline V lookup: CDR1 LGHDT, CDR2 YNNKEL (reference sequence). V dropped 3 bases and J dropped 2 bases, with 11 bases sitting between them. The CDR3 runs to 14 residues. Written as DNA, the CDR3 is TGTGCCAGCAGCCAGGGGGTTGGCGCCTACGAGCAGTACTTC. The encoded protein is CASSQGVGAYEQYF.

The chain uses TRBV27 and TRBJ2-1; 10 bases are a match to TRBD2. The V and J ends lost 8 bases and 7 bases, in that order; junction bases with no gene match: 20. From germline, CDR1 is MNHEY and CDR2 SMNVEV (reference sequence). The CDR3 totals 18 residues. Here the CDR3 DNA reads TGTGCCAGCGGAAAGCAGGGCGGCACTAGCGGGGTCTCGAATGAGCAGTTCTTC. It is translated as CASGKQGGTSGVSNEQFF.

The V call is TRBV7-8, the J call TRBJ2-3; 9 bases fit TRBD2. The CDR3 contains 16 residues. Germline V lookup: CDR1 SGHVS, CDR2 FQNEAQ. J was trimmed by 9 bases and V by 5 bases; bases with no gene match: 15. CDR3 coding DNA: TGTGCCAGCAGCCCGACGAGTTCGGGCGGGGGGGCAACGCAGTATTTT. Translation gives CASSPTSSGGGATQYF.

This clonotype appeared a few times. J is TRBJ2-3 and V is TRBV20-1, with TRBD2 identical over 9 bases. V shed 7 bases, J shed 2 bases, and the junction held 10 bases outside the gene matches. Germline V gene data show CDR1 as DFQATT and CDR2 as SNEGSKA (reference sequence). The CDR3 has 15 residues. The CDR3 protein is CSVAGALLATDTQYF. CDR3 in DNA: TGCAGTGTAGCGGGAGCCCTGCTAGCCACAGATACGCAGTATTTT.

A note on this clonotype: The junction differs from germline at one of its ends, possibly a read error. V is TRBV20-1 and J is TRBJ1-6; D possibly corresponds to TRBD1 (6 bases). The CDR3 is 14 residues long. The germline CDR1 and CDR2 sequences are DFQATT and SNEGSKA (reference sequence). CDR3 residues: CSARQGSDNSPLHF. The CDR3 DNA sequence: TGCAGTGCGCGGCAGGGGTCGGATAATTCACCTCTCCACTTT.

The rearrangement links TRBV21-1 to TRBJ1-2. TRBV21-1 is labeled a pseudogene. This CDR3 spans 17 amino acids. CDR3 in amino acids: CASSKKEGSTANYGYTF. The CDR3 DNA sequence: TGTGCCAGCAGCAAAAAGGAGGGAAGTACCGCTAACTATGGCTACACCTTC.